The clone carrying this T cell receptor (beta chain) was found once. Its target is not known. This sample is drawn from a study of cytomegalovirus exposure and HLA in healthy donors. Points from the study as a whole: Many donors shared some public TCRs, even though most TCR sequences were rare. Listed as cytomegalovirus-associated were 164 TCR beta chains.

The repertoire was sequenced with immunoSEQ multiplex PCR; TCRdb's copy has only in-frame clones and lacks some. The sample contains approximately 140,000 clones, about 86% of which appear only once. The receptor comes from a man between 18 and 35 years old in good health and CMV-seronegative. Sequences were obtained from PBMCs.

This CDR3 is CASSSQGHGQPQHF. As DNA, the CDR3 is TGTGCCAGCAGCTCACAGGGGCACGGTCAGCCCCAGCATTTT. The chain couples TRBV11-2 to TRBJ1-5, with TRBD1 matching over 7 bases. Germline CDR1 is SGHAT and CDR2 is FQNNGV. V was clipped by 4 bases and J by 6 bases; unmatched bases: 6. The CDR3 has 14 amino acids.